What follows is one TCR beta chain and its context. Trimming took 9 bases from V and 4 from J; bases not matched to a gene: 9. The germline V gene encodes CDR1 SGHTS and CDR2 YDEGEE. The CDR3 covers 14 residues. The data derive from a study of OX40 agonist ivuxolimab in advanced cancers. Turning to the study itself: Patients were dosed intravenously with ivuxolimab at 0.01 to 10 mg/kg every 2 weeks. Partial responses occurred in Three dose-escalation patients, one with hepatocellular carcinoma and two with cutaneous melanoma.

Sequencing used immunoSEQ multiplex PCR; TCRdb keeps in-frame clones, though not all of them. The sample has approximately 62,000 clones; 80% to 95% are singletons. V is TRBV5-8 and J is TRBJ2-2, with 7 bases that match TRBD2. The receptor was isolated from an adult with an advanced solid tumor such as melanoma, head and neck, liver or kidney cancer. The specimen comprised CD4+ or CD8+ T cells sorted from blood, sampled in a trial of the OX40 agonist ivuxolimab. The CDR3 coding sequence is TGTGCCACCGGGTGGGCTAGCGGCACCGGGGAGCTGTTTTTT. The encoded protein is CATGWASGTGELFF.